Presented here are 28 T cell receptor beta chains from one specimen sequenced in a study of CD8 T cells in Susac syndrome. RNA amounts of roughly 0.5 to 1 ug underwent reverse transcription with random hexamers. MiXCR, applied by TCRdb to the immunoSEQ multiplex PCR reads, yields one record per CDR3 protein. Among 150,000 to 200,000 distinct CDR3 sequences listed, 92% were seen once. The specimen sequenced was CD4+ T cells from PBMCs. These receptors all come from a human donor in good health.

The chain employs TRBV19 and TRBJ2-1, with TRBD2 matching 8 bases. Trimming removed 3 bases from V and 6 bases from J; junction bases left unmatched: 7. The germline V gene encodes CDR1 LNHDA and CDR2 SQIVND (reference sequence). There are 15 residues in the CDR3. The CDR3 DNA follows: TGTGCCAGTAGTATGTCGGTAGCGGGACGCAATGAGCAGTTCTTC. As protein: CASSMSVAGRNEQFF.

This clonotype has a single count. This chain connects TRBV18 to TRBJ2-1, with TRBD1 identical over 7 bases. Germline V CDR1 and CDR2: KGHSH, LQKENI. This CDR3 region has 16 residues. After removal of 0 bases from V and 3 bases from J, the junction contained 5 bases not matched to a gene. The chain's CDR3 is CASSPPGGTVYNEQFF. In nucleotides, the CDR3 is TGTGCCAGCTCACCACCGGGTGGGACAGTCTACAATGAGCAGTTCTTC.

The rearrangement joins TRBV20-1 to TRBJ2-3; 10 bases fit TRBD2. V dropped 3 bases and J dropped 5; count of bases not matched to a gene: 8. The CDR3 contains 15 residues. Per germline, CDR1 DFQATT and CDR2 SNEGSKA (reference sequence). This chain's CDR3 is CSASGLAGDIDTQYF. The CDR3 nucleotides read TGCAGTGCTAGCGGCCTAGCGGGAGATATAGATACGCAGTATTTT.

This CDR3 is CASSGQGGQYF. The CDR3 DNA reads TGTGCCAGTAGCGGACAGGGGGGACAGTACTTC. This chain links TRBV19 with TRBJ2-4; 10 positions match TRBD1. V was clipped by 6 bases and J by 13 bases; unmatched bases: 3. Per the germline V gene, CDR1 is LNHDA and CDR2 is SQIVND (reference sequence). This CDR3 is 11 amino acids long.

The V call is TRBV20-1, the J call TRBJ2-5, with 8 bases identical to TRBD1. This CDR3 has 14 amino acids. Germline V CDR1 and CDR2: DFQATT, SNEGSKA (reference sequence). V gave up 5 bases and J gave up 1 base; unmatched junction bases: 6. The CDR3 reads CSAPEDRVQETQYF. CDR3 DNA: TGCAGTGCTCCCGAGGACAGGGTCCAAGAGACCCAGTACTTC.

The chain carries TRBV5-8 and TRBJ1-2; perhaps TRBD1 as D (6 bases). The CDR3 is 14 residues long. V was trimmed by 4 bases and J by 4 bases, leaving 14 bases between them. The V gene's germline CDR1 is SGHTS and CDR2 YDEGEE. The CDR3 DNA reads as TGTGCCAGCAGCCAGACGAGGGGGATCTATGGCTACACCTTC. This sequence encodes CASSQTRGIYGYTF.

The V call is TRBV20-1, the J call TRBJ1-3; the match to TRBD1 covers 8 bases. Germline assignment: CDR1 DFQATT and CDR2 SNEGSKA (reference sequence). V gave up 4 bases and J gave up 3 bases; unmatched junction bases: 5. The CDR3 contains 14 residues. CDR3: CSATQGADGNTIYF. CDR3 DNA: TGCAGTGCTACTCAGGGGGCGGATGGAAACACCATATATTTT.

The chain recombines TRBV28 with TRBJ1-2; 12 nucleotides agree with TRBD1. The V and J ends lost 6 bases and 3 bases, in that order; junction bases with no gene match: 8. The CDR3 is made up of 16 amino acids. Per germline, CDR1 MDHEN and CDR2 SYDVKM. The CDR3 DNA reads TGTGCCAGCAGCAGGGACAGGGGGCGATTGTACTATGGCTACACCTTC. Translation gives CASSRDRGRLYYGYTF.

The chain couples TRBV3-1 to TRBJ1-4; TRBD1 is a possible D gene (5 bases). The CDR3 spans 14 residues. V was pared by 11 bases and J by 8 bases, with 21 bases between. The germline V gene has CDR1 LGHDT and CDR2 YNNKEL (reference sequence). As DNA, the CDR3 is TGTGCCTCAACGTCGGCCGGGACGGCCGAAAAACTGTTTTTT. Its translation: CASTSAGTAEKLFF.

The chain has TRBV13 and TRBJ1-1; perhaps TRBD1 as D (5 bases). CDR1 PRHDT and CDR2 FYEKMQ come from the germline V gene (reference sequence). V was pared by 4 bases and J by 4 bases, with 19 bases between. There are 16 residues in the CDR3. As DNA, the CDR3 is TGTGCCAGCAGCTCAACCTCTAACTCGGGGGGCACTGAAGCTTTCTTT. Translating it yields CASSSTSNSGGTEAFF.

The gene calls are TRBV6-5 and TRBJ1-1; a weak D match, TRBD1 (6 bases). V was trimmed by 2 bases and J by 5 bases, leaving 12 bases between them. The CDR3 is made up of 14 amino acids. The V gene's germline CDR1 is MNHEY and CDR2 SVGAGI. The CDR3 sequence is CASSYGQGTTEAFF. The CDR3 nucleotides read TGTGCCAGCAGTTACGGGCAGGGGACGACTGAAGCTTTCTTT.

CDR3 coding DNA: TGCAGTGCTAGAGATTTGGGAAGTGGCACAGATACGCAGTATTTT. This codes for CSARDLGSGTDTQYF. The V gene is TRBV20-1, the J gene TRBJ2-3; no definite D call. CDR3 size: 15 residues. The V end was cut by 0 bases, the J end by 1 base, with 11 bases between. In germline, CDR1 is DFQATT, CDR2 SNEGSKA (reference sequence).

This chain uses TRBV11-2 with TRBJ2-5; D may correspond to TRBD1 or TRBD2 (5 bases each). Germline V gene data show CDR1 as SGHAT and CDR2 as FQNNGV. The CDR3 extends over 16 amino acids. Trimming pared 5 bases from V and 5 bases from J, leaving 21 bases between. CDR3 sequence: CASSLGTALAAETQYF. The CDR3 DNA follows: TGTGCCAGCAGCCTAGGGACCGCCCTCGCAGCGGAGACCCAGTACTTC.

V is TRBV4-1 and J is TRBJ2-5; D gene ambiguous. Germline V lookup: CDR1 MGHRA, CDR2 YSYEKL. The CDR3 has 14 residues. V lost 5 bases, J lost 4 bases, and 14 bases lay in between. The CDR3 loop is CASSSAGTPETQYF. CDR3 coding DNA: TGCGCCAGCAGCTCGGCTGGCACCCCAGAGACCCAGTACTTC.

The chain combines TRBV2 with TRBJ1-2; a possible D gene is TRBD1 (6 bases). The CDR3 consists of 16 residues. Germline V CDR1 and CDR2: SNHLY, FYNNEI. V was trimmed by 3 bases and J by 2 bases, leaving 16 bases between them. CDR3 nucleotide sequence: TGTGCCAGCAGTGAGGGTTTGGCGGGGGCGAACTATGGCTACACCTTC. Its translation: CASSEGLAGANYGYTF.

The rearrangement links TRBV6-1 to TRBJ2-6; D ambiguous. Trimming shortened V by 4 bases and J by 0 bases, and 10 bases separated the two germline ends. Germline V gene sequence: CDR1 MNHNS, CDR2 SASEGT. CDR3 length: 16 amino acids. The CDR3 nucleotides are TGTGCCAGCAGTGTTGTCCACAGCTCTGGGGCCAACGTCCTGACTTTC. It yields the protein CASSVVHSSGANVLTF.

This clonotype has just one count. The chain is built from TRBV6-6 and TRBJ2-3; the D is unclear. The ends were cut back, 10 bases at V and 0 bases at J, with 17 bases in the middle. From germline, CDR1 is MNHNY and CDR2 SVGAGI (reference sequence). CDR3 size: 15 residues. The CDR3 bases are TGTGCCATCATGCCGACGGGCCGAAGCACAGATACGCAGTATTTT. Amino acids: CAIMPTGRSTDTQYF.

A single count supports this clonotype. The CDR3 region is CASRAPPGNTIYF. Here the CDR3 DNA reads TGTGCCAGCAGGGCTCCTCCTGGAAACACCATATATTTT. This chain links TRBV12-3 or TRBV12-4 with TRBJ1-3, with D uncertain. The CDR3 totals 13 residues. The germline V and J ends were trimmed by 6 bases and 2 bases, with 8 bases remaining between them.

V and J are TRBV2 and TRBJ1-4; possibly TRBD1 for D (6 bases). CDR1 is SNHLY, CDR2 FYNNEI, per germline. The V gene lost 6 bases and the J gene lost 8 bases, with 19 bases spanning the gap. The CDR3 loop spans 15 amino acids. The DNA for the CDR3 is TGTGCCAGCAGGAGGCAAGGGGGGGAAGGGGAAAAACTGTTTTTT. Amino acid sequence: CASRRQGGEGEKLFF.

The rearrangement joins TRBV4-2 to TRBJ2-1, with 7 nucleotides matching TRBD1. This CDR3 is 15 amino acids long. Germline-derived CDR1 and CDR2 are LGHNA and YNFKEQ. V lost 2 bases, J lost 4 bases, and 5 bases stayed unmatched. CDR3: CASSQQDRQYNEQFF. The CDR3 DNA follows: TGTGCCAGCAGCCAACAGGACAGGCAATACAATGAGCAGTTCTTC.

The genes are TRBV2 and TRBJ2-7, with 11 bases lining up with TRBD2. There are 13 residues in the CDR3. CDR1 is SNHLY, CDR2 FYNNEI, per germline. After removal of 7 bases from V and 4 bases from J, the junction contained 3 bases not matched to a gene. The DNA for the CDR3 is TGTGCCAGCATACTAGCGGGAGTATACGAGCAGTACTTC. It specifies CASILAGVYEQYF.

The V call is TRBV18, the J call TRBJ2-2; no clear D gene. The CDR3 is 14 residues long. The V and J ends lost 6 bases and 7 bases respectively, with 15 bases between them. CDR1 is KGHSH and CDR2 is LQKENI in the germline V gene. In nucleotides, the CDR3 is TGTGCCAGCTCGCTTACTACAAATGGCGGGGAGCTGTTTTTT. As protein: CASSLTTNGGELFF.

CDR3 region: CASSQSGRALGQFF. The CDR3 bases are TGCGCCAGCAGCCAGTCCGGGCGGGCACTTGGGCAGTTCTTC. The V and J genes are TRBV4-1 and TRBJ2-1; the D gene is possibly TRBD2 (5 bases). Germline CDR1 reads MGHRA; CDR2 reads YSYEKL. Trimming pared 3 bases from V and 12 bases from J, leaving 18 bases between. This CDR3 is 14 amino acids long.

The table lists this clonotype with a count of one. The rearrangement links TRBV20-1 to TRBJ1-6; a possible D gene is TRBD1 (6 bases). The CDR3 totals 13 residues. V was clipped by 2 bases and J by 7 bases, with 9 bases between them. CDR1 is DFQATT, CDR2 SNEGSKA, per germline (reference sequence). CDR3 sequence: CSARRTDNSPLHF. The DNA of the CDR3 is TGCAGTGCTAGAAGGACAGACAATTCACCCCTCCACTTT.

The chain is built from TRBV3-1 and TRBJ2-4; 7 bases fit TRBD1. Per the germline V gene, CDR1 is LGHDT and CDR2 is YNNKEL (reference sequence). The CDR3 sequence is 15 residues long. The V gene end was trimmed by 1 base and the J gene end by 5 bases; junction bases not matched to a gene: 5. The DNA of the CDR3 is TGTGCCAGCAGCCAAGGGACAGGCCCCCAAAACATTCAGTACTTC. This translates into CASSQGTGPQNIQYF.

The J gene is TRBJ1-2, the V gene TRBV4-3; 9 bases are shared with TRBD1. Germline V gene data show CDR1 as LGHNA and CDR2 as YSLEER. Trimming took 0 bases from V and 7 from J; bases not matched to a gene: 12. The CDR3 contains 17 residues. In nucleotides, the CDR3 is TGCGCCAGCAGCCAAGATTTGGGGACAGGGTTCAGAGTTGGCTACACCTTC. Residues: CASSQDLGTGFRVGYTF.

CDR3 sequence reads: CASSYHRGSYEQYF. The CDR3 DNA follows: TGCGCCAGCAGCTACCACAGGGGTTCCTACGAGCAGTACTTC. The chain recombines TRBV5-1 with TRBJ2-7, with 7 bases that match TRBD1. V dropped 3 bases and J dropped 1; count of bases not matched to a gene: 4. The CDR3 has 14 amino acids. Germline V gene lookup returns CDR1 SGHRS and CDR2 YFSETQ.

The chain joins TRBV6-6 to TRBJ1-5; D is possibly TRBD1 (6 bases). The germline V gene encodes CDR1 MNHNY and CDR2 SVGAGI (reference sequence). The CDR3 contains 13 residues. V was shortened by 7 bases and J by 6 bases, with 13 bases between the two germline ends. CDR3 nucleotide sequence: TGTGCCAGCAACAGGGCGCCGCTTCAGCCCCAGCATTTT. As protein: CASNRAPLQPQHF.